These 8 T cell receptor beta chains share one sample of origin, sequenced in a study of blood T cells in healthy people across ages. PCR was performed a second time for roughly 7 to 12 cycles using a sample-barcoded 5' primer and a J-beta primer mix. TCRdb independently ran MiXCR on the 5' RACE reads; one entry per CDR3 protein. This table has 540,000 or so distinct CDR3 sequences, 20% to 30% appearing once. This sample also belongs to another study, concerning T cells of mothers and their children.

What was sequenced was blood. Every receptor here comes from a boy younger than 18 in good health.

J is TRBJ2-1 and V is TRBV4-1; 11 bases map to TRBD2. In germline, CDR1 is MGHRA, CDR2 YSYEKL. CDR3 length equals 15 residues. V shed 0 bases and J 6 bases; nucleotides not matched to a gene: 1. The CDR3 DNA is TGCGCCAGCAGCCAAGATAGCGGGAGGGTCAATGAGCAGTTCTTC. This encodes CASSQDSGRVNEQFF.

The V call is TRBV4-1, the J call TRBJ1-2; D remains ambiguous. CDR1 and CDR2 (germline): MGHRA, YSYEKL. Deletions cut 0 bases from V and 6 bases from J, with 23 bases between. The CDR3 extends over 18 amino acids. In DNA form, the CDR3 reads TGCGCCAGCAGCCAAGATCGGTGGGTATCCCGAACGTCGGATGGCTACACCTTC. This encodes CASSQDRWVSRTSDGYTF.

This chain joins TRBV7-3 and TRBJ2-2, with D possibly TRBD1 on 6 matching bases. CDR1 and CDR2 (germline): SGHTA, FQGTGA. The CDR3 length is 17 residues. Trimming left V 2 bases short and J 2 bases short, with 15 bases between. This CDR3 is CASSLFPGESNTGELFF. The CDR3 DNA is TGTGCCAGCAGCTTATTTCCAGGGGAAAGCAACACCGGGGAGCTGTTTTTT.

V gene TRBV27 combines with J gene TRBJ2-7, with 13 bases that match TRBD2. The junction had 7 bases not matched to a gene; V was cut back by 10 bases and J by 4 bases. This CDR3 has 14 residues. Germline V gene sequence: CDR1 MNHEY, CDR2 SMNVEV (reference sequence). CDR3 sequence (DNA): TGTGCCACCGGACTAGCGGGAGATCTATACGAGCAGTACTTC. Its translation is CATGLAGDLYEQYF.

The chain has TRBV30 and TRBJ2-5; D might be TRBD1 (5 bases). The CDR3 is 14 amino acids. Trimming pared 0 bases from V and 5 bases from J, leaving 13 bases between. Germline V lookup: CDR1 GTSNPN, CDR2 SVGIG (reference sequence). This CDR3 reads CAWSVGSGAETQYF. For the CDR3, the DNA is TGTGCCTGGAGTGTAGGAAGTGGGGCCGAGACCCAGTACTTC.

This rearrangement joins TRBV6-2 or TRBV6-3 to TRBJ1-5; D is possibly TRBD1 (5 bases). Trimming cost V 2 bases and J 7 bases, with 18 bases left between them. Germline V gene lookup returns CDR1 MNHEY and CDR2 SVGEGT. The CDR3 runs to 16 residues. The CDR3 sequence: CASSYPQGRADQPQHF. The DNA of the CDR3 is TGTGCCAGCAGTTACCCCCAGGGCAGGGCGGACCAGCCCCAGCATTTT.

This clonotype was seen more than once but under ten times. The chain couples TRBV3-1 to TRBJ2-1; TRBD2 is a possible D gene (5 bases). Trimming left V 1 base short and J 7 bases short, with 11 bases between. Looked up from germline, CDR1 is LGHDT and CDR2 is YNNKEL (reference sequence). CDR3 size: 14 residues. The CDR3 here is CASSQVGEVNEQFF. The CDR3 coding sequence is TGTGCCAGCAGCCAAGTCGGGGAAGTGAATGAGCAGTTCTTC.

The table lists this clonotype with a count of one. The chain's CDR3 is CSARQPKGASPYNEQFF. The CDR3 coding sequence is TGCAGTGCTAGACAGCCAAAAGGCGCTTCCCCCTACAATGAGCAGTTCTTC. The chain couples TRBV20-1 to TRBJ2-1; D ambiguous. With 2 bases removed from V and 2 bases from J, the gap between germline ends came to 19 bases. This CDR3 has 17 amino acids. The germline V gene encodes CDR1 DFQATT and CDR2 SNEGSKA (reference sequence).